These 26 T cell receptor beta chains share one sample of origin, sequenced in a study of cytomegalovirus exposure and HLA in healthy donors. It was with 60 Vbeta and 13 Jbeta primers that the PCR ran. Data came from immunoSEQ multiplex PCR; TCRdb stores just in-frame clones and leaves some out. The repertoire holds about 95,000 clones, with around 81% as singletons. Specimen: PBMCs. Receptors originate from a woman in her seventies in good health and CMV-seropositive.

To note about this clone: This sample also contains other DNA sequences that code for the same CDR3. The CDR3 region has the DNA TGTGCCACCAGCAGAGACCCAGCAGATACGCAGTATTTT. Protein product: CATSRDPADTQYF. The V gene is TRBV15, the J gene TRBJ2-3; no clear D gene. The V end was cut by 0 bases, the J end by 4 bases, with 5 bases between. This CDR3 is 13 amino acids long. Germline values: CDR1 LNHNV, CDR2 YYDKDF (reference sequence).

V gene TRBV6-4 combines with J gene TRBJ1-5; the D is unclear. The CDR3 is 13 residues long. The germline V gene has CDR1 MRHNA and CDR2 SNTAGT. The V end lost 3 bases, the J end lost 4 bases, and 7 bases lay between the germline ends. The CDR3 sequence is CASSEEINQPQHF. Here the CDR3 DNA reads TGTGCCAGCAGTGAAGAGATAAATCAGCCCCAGCATTTT.

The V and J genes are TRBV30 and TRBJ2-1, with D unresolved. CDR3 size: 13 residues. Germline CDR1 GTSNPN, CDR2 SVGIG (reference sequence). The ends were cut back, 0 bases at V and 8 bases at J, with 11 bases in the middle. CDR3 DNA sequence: TGTGCCTGGAGTGTTCGATCAGACTATGAGCAGTTCTTC. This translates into CAWSVRSDYEQFF.

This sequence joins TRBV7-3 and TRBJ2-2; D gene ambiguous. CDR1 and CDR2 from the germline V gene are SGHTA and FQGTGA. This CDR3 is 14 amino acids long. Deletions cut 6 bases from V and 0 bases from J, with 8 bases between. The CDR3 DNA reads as TGTGCCAGCAGAGACTCGCCGAACACCGGGGAGCTGTTTTTT. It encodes CASRDSPNTGELFF. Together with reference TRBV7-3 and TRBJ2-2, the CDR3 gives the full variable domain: GAGVSQTPSNKVTEKGKYVELRCDPISGHTALYWYRQSLGQGPEFLIYFQGTGAADDSGLPNDRFFAVRPEGSVSTLKIQRTERGDSAVYLCASRDSPNTGELFFGEGSRLTVL.

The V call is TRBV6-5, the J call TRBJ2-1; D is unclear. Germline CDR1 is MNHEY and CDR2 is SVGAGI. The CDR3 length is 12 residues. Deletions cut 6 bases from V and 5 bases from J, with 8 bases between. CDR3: CASSPTDNEQFF. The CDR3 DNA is TGTGCCAGCAGCCCTACGGACAATGAGCAGTTCTTC.

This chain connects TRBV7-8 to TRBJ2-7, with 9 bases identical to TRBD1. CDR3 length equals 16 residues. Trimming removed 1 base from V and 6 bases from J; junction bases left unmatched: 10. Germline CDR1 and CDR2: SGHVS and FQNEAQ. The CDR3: CASSLGTGEIQGEQYF. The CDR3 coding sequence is TGTGCCAGCAGCTTAGGGACAGGGGAAATTCAAGGCGAGCAGTACTTC.

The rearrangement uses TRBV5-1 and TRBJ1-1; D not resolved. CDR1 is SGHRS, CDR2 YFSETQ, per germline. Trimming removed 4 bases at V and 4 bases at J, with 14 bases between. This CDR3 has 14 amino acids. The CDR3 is CASSGPGSTTEAFF. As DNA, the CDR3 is TGCGCCAGCAGCGGGCCAGGATCGACCACTGAAGCTTTCTTT.

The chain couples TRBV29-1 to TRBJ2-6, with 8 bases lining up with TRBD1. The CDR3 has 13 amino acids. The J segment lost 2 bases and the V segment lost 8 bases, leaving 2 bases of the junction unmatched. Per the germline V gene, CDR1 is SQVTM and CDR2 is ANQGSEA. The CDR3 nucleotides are TGCAGCTTCAGGGGGCCTGGGGCCAACGTCCTGACTTTC. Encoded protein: CSFRGPGANVLTF.

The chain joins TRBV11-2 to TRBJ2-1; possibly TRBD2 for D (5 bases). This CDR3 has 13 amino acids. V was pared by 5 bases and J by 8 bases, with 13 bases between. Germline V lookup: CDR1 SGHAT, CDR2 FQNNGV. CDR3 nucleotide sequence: TGTGCCAGCAGCCCAAGGAGGTTTGATGAGCAGTTCTTC. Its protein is CASSPRRFDEQFF.

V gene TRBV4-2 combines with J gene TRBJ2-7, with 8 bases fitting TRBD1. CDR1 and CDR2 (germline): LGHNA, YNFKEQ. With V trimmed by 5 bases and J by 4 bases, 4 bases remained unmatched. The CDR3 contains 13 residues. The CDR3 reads CASSSGQGYEQYF. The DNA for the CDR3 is TGTGCCAGCAGCTCTGGACAGGGTTACGAGCAGTACTTC.

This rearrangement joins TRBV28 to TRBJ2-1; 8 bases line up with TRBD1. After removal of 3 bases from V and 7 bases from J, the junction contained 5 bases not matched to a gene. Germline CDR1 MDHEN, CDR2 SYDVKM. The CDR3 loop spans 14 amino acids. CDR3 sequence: CASSFSGGGNEQFF. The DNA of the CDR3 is TGTGCCAGCAGTTTTTCAGGGGGCGGGAATGAGCAGTTCTTC.

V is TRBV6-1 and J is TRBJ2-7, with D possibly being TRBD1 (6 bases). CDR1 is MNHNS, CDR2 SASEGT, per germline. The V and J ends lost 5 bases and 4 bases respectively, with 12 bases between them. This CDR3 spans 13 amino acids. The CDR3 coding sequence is TGTGCCAGCAGTCCCCTTACAGGGTACGAGCAGTACTTC. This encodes CASSPLTGYEQYF.

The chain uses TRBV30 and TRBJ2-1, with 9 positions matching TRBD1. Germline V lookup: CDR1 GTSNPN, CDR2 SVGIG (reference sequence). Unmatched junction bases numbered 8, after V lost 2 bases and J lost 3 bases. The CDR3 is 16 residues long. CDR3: CAWSRSRTGDYNEQFF. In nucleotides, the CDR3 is TGTGCCTGGAGTAGGAGTAGGACAGGGGACTACAATGAGCAGTTCTTC. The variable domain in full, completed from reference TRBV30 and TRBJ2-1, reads SQTIHQWPATLVQPVGSPLSLECTVEGTSNPNLYWYRQAAGRGLQLLFYSVGIGQISSEVPQNLSASRPQDRQFILSSKKLLLSDSGFYLCAWSRSRTGDYNEQFFGPGTRLTVL.

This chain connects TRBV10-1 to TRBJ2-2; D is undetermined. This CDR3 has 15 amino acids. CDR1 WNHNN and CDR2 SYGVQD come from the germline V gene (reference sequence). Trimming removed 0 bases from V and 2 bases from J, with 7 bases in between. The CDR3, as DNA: TGCGCCAGCAGTGAGTCGTTGTCTAACACCGGGGAGCTGTTTTTT. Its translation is CASSESLSNTGELFF.

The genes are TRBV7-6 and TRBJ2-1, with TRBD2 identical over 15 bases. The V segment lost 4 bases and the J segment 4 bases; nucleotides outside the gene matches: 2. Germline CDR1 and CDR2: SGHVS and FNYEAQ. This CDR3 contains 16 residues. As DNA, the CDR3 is TGTGCCAGCAGCTGGGGACTAGCGGGGGGTTACAATGAGCAGTTCTTC. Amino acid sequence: CASSWGLAGGYNEQFF.

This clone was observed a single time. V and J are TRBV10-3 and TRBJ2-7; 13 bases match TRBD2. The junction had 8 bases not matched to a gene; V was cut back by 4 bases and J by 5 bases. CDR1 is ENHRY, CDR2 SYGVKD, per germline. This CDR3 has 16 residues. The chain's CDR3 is CAISVTTSGRANEQYF. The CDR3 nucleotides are TGTGCCATCAGTGTCACAACTAGCGGGAGGGCAAACGAGCAGTACTTC.

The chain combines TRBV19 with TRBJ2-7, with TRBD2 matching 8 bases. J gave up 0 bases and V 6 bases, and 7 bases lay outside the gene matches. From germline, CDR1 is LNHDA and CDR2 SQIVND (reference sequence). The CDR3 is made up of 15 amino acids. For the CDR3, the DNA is TGTGCCAGTAGCCCGAGCGGGAGAGGCTCCTACGAGCAGTACTTC. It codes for CASSPSGRGSYEQYF.

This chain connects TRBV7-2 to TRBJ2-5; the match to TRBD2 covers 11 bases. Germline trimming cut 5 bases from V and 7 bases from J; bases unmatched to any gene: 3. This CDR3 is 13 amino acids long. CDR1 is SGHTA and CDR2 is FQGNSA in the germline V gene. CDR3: CASSLGLAGTQYF. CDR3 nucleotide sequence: TGTGCCAGCAGCCTAGGACTAGCGGGGACCCAGTACTTC.

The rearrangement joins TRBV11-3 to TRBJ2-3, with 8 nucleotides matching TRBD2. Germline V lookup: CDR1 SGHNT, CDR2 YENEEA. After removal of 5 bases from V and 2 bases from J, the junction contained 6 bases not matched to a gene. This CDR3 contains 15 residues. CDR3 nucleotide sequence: TGTGCCAGCAGCGGAGGGACTAGAATCACAGATACGCAGTATTTT. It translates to CASSGGTRITDTQYF.

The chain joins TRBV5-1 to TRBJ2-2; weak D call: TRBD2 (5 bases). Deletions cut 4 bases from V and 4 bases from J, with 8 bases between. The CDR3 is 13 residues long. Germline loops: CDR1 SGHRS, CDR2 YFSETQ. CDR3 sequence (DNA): TGCGCCAGCAGCCCTGAGGGCACCGGGGAGCTGTTTTTT. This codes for CASSPEGTGELFF.

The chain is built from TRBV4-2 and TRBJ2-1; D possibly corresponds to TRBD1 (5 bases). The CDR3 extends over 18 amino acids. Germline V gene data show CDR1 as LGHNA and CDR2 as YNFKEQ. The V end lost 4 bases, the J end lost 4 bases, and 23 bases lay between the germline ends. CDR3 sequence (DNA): TGTGCCAGCAGCCGAACAGCAACCTCTCGGACAAATTACAATGAGCAGTTCTTC. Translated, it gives CASSRTATSRTNYNEQFF.

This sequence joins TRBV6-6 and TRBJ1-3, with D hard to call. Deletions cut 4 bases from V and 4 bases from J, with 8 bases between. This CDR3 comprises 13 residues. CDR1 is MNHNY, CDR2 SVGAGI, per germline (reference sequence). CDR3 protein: CASSSRGGNTIYF. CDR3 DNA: TGTGCCAGCAGTTCGAGAGGGGGAAACACCATATATTTT.

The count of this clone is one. The CDR3 DNA is TGTGCCAGCAGCGTACAGGAGACCCAGTACTTC. Amino acids: CASSVQETQYF. The V and J genes are TRBV7-2 and TRBJ2-5; D ambiguous. The CDR3 spans 11 residues. The germline V gene encodes CDR1 SGHTA and CDR2 FQGNSA. The V end was cut by 5 bases, the J end by 5 bases, with 6 bases between. Looking up the rest from reference TRBV7-2 and TRBJ2-5 gives the full variable domain: GAGVSQSPSNKVTEKGKDVELRCDPISGHTALYWYRQSLGQGLEFLIYFQGNSAPDKSGLPSDRFSAERTGGSVSTLTIQRTQQEDSAVYLCASSVQETQYFGPGTRLLVL.

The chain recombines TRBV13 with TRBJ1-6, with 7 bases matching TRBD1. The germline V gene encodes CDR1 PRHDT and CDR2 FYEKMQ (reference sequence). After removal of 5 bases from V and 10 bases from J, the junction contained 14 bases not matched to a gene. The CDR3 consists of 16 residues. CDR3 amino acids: CASSLYLQGVISPLHF. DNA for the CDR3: TGTGCCAGCAGCCTCTATCTCCAGGGGGTAATATCACCCCTCCACTTT.

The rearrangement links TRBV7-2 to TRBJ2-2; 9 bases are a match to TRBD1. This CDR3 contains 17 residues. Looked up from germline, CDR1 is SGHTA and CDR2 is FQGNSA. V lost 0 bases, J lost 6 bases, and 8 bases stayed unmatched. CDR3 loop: CASSLARDRVMAGELFF. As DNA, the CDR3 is TGTGCCAGCAGCTTAGCCCGGGACAGGGTAATGGCCGGGGAGCTGTTTTTT.

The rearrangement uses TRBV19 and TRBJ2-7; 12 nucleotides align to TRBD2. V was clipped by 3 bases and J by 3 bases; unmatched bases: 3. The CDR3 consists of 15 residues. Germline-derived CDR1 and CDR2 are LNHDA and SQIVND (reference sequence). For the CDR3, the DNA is TGTGCCAGTAGTATCCTAGCGGGAGGGATCTACGAGCAGTACTTC. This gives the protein CASSILAGGIYEQYF.